This T cell receptor (beta chain) was captured by sequencing in a study of T cell responses to AZD1222 COVID-19 vaccine. Libraries were prepared by immunoSEQ multiplex PCR; TCRdb keeps only in-frame clonotypes and omits some of them. Here the sample spans over 100,000 clones, approximately 89% being singletons. CDR1 is SQVTM, CDR2 ANQGSEA, per germline. V lost 6 bases to trimming and J lost 2 bases, with 11 bases between them. The CDR3 is made up of 12 amino acids. About this clone itself: Its specificity is not known.

Whole-study findings and limits: Samples come after the peak T cell response, not at day 14. Clonal diversity was possibly underestimated; the donors were predominantly white British and more often female. Two AZD1222 administrations were followed by greater Spike-specific TCR breadth and depth. The number of AZD1222 recipients seropositive at baseline was only 6 or 7.

The receptor was isolated from an adult in good health. Sequenced here: peripheral blood, sampled on day 0 of AZD1222 vaccination. The chain joins TRBV29-1 to TRBJ2-7; D call uncertain. CDR3 amino acids: CSVRTRTYEQYF. DNA for the CDR3: TGCAGCGTGAGGACCCGAACCTACGAGCAGTACTTC.